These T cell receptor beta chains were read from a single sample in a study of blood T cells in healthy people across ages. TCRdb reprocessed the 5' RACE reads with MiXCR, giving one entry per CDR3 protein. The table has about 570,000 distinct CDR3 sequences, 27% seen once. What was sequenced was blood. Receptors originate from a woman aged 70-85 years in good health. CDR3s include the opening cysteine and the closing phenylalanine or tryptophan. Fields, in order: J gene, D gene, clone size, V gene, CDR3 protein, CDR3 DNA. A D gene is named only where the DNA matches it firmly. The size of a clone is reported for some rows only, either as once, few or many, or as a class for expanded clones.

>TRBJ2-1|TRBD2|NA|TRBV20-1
CSAGRLAGGMNEQFF
TGCAGTGCTGGGAGACTAGCGGGGGGAATGAATGAGCAGTTCTTC
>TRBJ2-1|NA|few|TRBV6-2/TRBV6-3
CASSLVKLPYNEQFF
TGTGCCAGCAGTTTGGTCAAGTTGCCCTACAATGAGCAGTTCTTC
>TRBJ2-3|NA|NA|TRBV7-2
CASSFNWRSASTDTQYF
TGTGCCAGCAGCTTTAATTGGCGGTCGGCCAGCACAGATACGCAGTATTTT
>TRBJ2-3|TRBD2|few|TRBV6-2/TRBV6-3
CASRGRQMRLAGPTDTQYF
TGTGCCAGCCGCGGTCGGCAAATGAGACTAGCGGGACCCACAGATACGCAGTATTTT
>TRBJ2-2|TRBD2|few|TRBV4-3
CASSQVWGRGANTGELFF
TGCGCCAGCAGCCAGGTCTGGGGGCGGGGGGCCAACACCGGGGAGCTGTTTTTT
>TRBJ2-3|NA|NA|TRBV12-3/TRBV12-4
CASSPRRATSTDTQYF
TGTGCCAGCAGCCCAAGGAGGGCAACAAGCACAGATACGCAGTATTTT
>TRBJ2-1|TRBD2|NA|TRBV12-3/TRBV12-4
CASSPRLAGYNNEQFF
TGTGCCAGCAGTCCGAGACTAGCGGGGTATAACAATGAGCAGTTCTTC
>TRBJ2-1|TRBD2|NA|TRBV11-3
CASSLALGGGFADEQFF
TGTGCCAGCAGCTTAGCACTCGGGGGGGGCTTTGCGGATGAGCAGTTCTTC
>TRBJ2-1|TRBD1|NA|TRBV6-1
CASSQTGTATYNEQFF
TGTGCCAGCAGCCAGACCGGGACAGCCACCTACAATGAGCAGTTCTTC
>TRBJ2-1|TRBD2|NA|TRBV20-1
CSARILAGGMYNEQFF
TGCAGTGCTAGAATCCTAGCGGGGGGTATGTACAATGAGCAGTTCTTC
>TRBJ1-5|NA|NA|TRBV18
CASSPGQGEVQPQHF
TGTGCCAGCTCACCAGGGCAGGGAGAGGTGCAGCCCCAGCATTTT
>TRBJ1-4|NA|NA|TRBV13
CASSIRQQTNEKLFF
TGTGCCAGCAGCATTAGACAGCAAACTAATGAAAAACTGTTTTTT
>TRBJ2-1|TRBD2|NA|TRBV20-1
CSPASGGHNEQFF
TGCAGTCCGGCTAGCGGGGGGCACAATGAGCAGTTCTTC
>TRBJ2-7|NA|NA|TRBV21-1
CASERGDRVCYEQYF
TGTGCCAGCGAAAGGGGGGACAGGGTGTGCTACGAGCAGTACTTC
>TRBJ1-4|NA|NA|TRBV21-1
CASSNLRQTNEKLFF
TGTGCCAGCAGCAATTTAAGGCAGACTAATGAAAAACTGTTTTTT
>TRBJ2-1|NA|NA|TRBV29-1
CSVVGLPVREQFF
TGCAGCGTCGTGGGACTCCCCGTTCGGGAGCAGTTCTTC
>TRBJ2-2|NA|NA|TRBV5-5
CASSLRTIMGNTGELFF
TGTGCCAGCAGCTTGAGAACTATAATGGGTAACACCGGGGAGCTGTTTTTT
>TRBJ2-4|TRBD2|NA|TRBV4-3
CASSQDERRGENIQYF
TGCGCCAGCAGCCAAGATGAGAGGCGGGGGGAAAACATTCAGTACTTC
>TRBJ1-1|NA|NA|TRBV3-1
CASSQEPTWLTEAFF
TGTGCCAGCAGCCAAGAGCCCACCTGGCTCACTGAAGCTTTCTTT
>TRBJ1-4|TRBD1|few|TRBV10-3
CAISEPGQGAKGEKLFF
TGTGCCATCAGTGAGCCGGGACAGGGGGCGAAAGGAGAAAAACTGTTTTTT
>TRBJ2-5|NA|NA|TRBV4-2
CASSRGNGQETQYF
TGTGCCAGCAGCCGGGGAAATGGGCAAGAGACCCAGTACTTC
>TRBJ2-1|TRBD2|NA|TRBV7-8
CASSDLLAGGSSEQFF
TGTGCCAGCAGCGACTTACTAGCGGGGGGATCTAGTGAGCAGTTCTTC
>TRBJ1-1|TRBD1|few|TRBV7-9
CASSLEGTDNTEAFF
TGTGCCAGCAGCTTAGAGGGGACAGATAACACTGAAGCTTTCTTT
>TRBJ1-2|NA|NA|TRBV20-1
CSARDLSRGAFYGYTF
TGCAGTGCTAGAGATCTTTCGAGGGGGGCATTCTATGGCTACACCTTC
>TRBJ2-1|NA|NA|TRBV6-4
CASRGGGRGEQFF
TGTGCCAGCAGAGGAGGGGGGCGTGGTGAGCAGTTCTTC
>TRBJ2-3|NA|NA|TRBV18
CASSPPQASHADTQYF
TGTGCCAGCTCACCACCACAGGCCTCCCACGCAGATACGCAGTATTTT
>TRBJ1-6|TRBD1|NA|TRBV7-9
CASRTGVTFNSPLHF
TGTGCCAGCAGGACAGGGGTCACGTTTAATTCACCCCTCCACTTT
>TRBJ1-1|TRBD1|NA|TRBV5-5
CASSSMTGGKAFF
TGTGCCAGCAGCTCAATGACAGGGGGAAAAGCTTTCTTT
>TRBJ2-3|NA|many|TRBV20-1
CSALDGGQSTDTQYF
TGCAGTGCGCTCGACGGGGGCCAAAGCACAGATACGCAGTATTTT
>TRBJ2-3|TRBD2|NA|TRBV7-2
CASSSSPSGIYTDTQYF
TGTGCCAGCAGCTCCTCGCCTAGCGGGATTTACACAGATACGCAGTATTTT
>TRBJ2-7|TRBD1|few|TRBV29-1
CSVNSLDRGLYEQYF
TGCAGCGTTAATTCCTTGGACAGGGGGCTATACGAGCAGTACTTC
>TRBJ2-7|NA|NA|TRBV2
CASRPGSRFYEQYF
TGTGCCAGCAGACCGGGATCCAGGTTCTACGAGCAGTACTTC